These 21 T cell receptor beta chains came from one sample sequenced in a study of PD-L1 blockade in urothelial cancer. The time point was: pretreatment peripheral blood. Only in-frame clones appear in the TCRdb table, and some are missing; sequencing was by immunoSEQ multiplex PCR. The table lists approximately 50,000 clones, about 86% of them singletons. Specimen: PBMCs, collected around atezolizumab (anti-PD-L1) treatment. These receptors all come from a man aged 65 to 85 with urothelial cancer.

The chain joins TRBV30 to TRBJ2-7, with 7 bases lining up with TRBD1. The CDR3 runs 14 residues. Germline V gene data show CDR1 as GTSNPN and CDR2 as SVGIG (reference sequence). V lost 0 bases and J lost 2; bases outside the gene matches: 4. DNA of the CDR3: TGTGCCTGGAGTGTTCCCGGGACAGCCTACGAGCAGTACTTC. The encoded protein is CAWSVPGTAYEQYF.

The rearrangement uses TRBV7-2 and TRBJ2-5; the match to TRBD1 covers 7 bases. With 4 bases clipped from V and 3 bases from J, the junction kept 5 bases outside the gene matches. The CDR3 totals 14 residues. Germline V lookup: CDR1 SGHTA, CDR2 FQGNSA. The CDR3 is CASSSTGVKETQYF. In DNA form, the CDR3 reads TGTGCCAGCAGCTCTACAGGGGTTAAAGAGACCCAGTACTTC.

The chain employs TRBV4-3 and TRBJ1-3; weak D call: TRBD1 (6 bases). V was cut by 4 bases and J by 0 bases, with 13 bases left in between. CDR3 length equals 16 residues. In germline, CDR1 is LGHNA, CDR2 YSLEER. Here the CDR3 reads CASSPRQDNSGNTIYF. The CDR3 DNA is TGCGCCAGCAGCCCCCGACAGGACAACTCTGGAAACACCATATATTTT.

As DNA, the CDR3 is TGCGCCAGCAGCCCCTCCCAGGGCTCCTACAATGAGCAGTTCTTC. This translates into CASSPSQGSYNEQFF. V is TRBV5-1 and J is TRBJ2-1; D might be TRBD1 (5 bases). The CDR3 has 15 residues. V lost 4 bases to trimming and J lost 0 bases, with 11 bases between them. Germline assignment: CDR1 SGHRS and CDR2 YFSETQ.

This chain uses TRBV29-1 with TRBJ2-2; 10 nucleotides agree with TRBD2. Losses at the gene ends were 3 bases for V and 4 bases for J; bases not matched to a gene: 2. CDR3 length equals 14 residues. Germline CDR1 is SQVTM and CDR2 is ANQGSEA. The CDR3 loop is CSVESGRATGELFF. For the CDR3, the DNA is TGCAGCGTTGAGAGCGGGAGGGCCACCGGGGAGCTGTTTTTT.

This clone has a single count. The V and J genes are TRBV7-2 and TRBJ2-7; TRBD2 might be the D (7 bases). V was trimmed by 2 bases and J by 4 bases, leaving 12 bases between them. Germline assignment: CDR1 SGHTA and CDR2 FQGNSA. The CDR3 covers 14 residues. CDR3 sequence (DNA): TGTGCCAGCAGCTTACAACGGGGGGCATACGAGCAGTACTTC. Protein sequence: CASSLQRGAYEQYF.

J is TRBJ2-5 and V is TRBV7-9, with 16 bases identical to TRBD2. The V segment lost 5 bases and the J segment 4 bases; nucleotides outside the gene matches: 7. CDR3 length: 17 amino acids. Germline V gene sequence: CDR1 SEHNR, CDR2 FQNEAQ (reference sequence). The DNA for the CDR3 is TGTGCCAGCAGCCCCGGGACTAGCGGGAGGGCCATAGAGACCCAGTACTTC. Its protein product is CASSPGTSGRAIETQYF.

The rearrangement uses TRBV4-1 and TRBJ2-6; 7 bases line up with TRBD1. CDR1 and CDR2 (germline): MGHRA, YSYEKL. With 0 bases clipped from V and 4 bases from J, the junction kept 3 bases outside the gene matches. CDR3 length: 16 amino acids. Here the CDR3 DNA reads TGCGCCAGCAGCCAAGATGAGGGGGCAGGGGCCAACGTCCTGACTTTC. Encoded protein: CASSQDEGAGANVLTF.

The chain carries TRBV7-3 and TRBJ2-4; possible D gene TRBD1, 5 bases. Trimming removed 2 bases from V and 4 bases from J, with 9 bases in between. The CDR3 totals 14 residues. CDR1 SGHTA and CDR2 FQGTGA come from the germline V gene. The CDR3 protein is CASSLAAGKNIQYF. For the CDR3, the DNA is TGTGCCAGCAGCTTAGCTGCAGGGAAAAACATTCAGTACTTC.

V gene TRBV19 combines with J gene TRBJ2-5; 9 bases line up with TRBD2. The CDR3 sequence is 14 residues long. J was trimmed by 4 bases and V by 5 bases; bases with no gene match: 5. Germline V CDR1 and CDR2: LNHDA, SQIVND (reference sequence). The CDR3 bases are TGTGCCAGTAGTGATAGCGGGGGCCGAGAGACCCAGTACTTC. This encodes CASSDSGGRETQYF.

The CDR3: CASSSQENTEAFF. Here the CDR3 DNA reads TGCGCCAGCAGCTCGCAGGAGAACACTGAAGCTTTCTTT. V is TRBV5-1 and J is TRBJ1-1; D remains unclear. V was pared by 3 bases and J by 1 base, with 7 bases between. The germline V gene encodes CDR1 SGHRS and CDR2 YFSETQ. This CDR3 contains 13 residues. Full variable domain (rest looked up from reference TRBV5-1 and TRBJ1-1): KAGVTQTPRYLIKTRGQQVTLSCSPISGHRSVSWYQQTPGQGLQFLFEYFSETQRNKGNFPGRFSGRQFSNSRSEMNVSTLELGDSALYLCASSSQENTEAFFGQGTRLTVV.

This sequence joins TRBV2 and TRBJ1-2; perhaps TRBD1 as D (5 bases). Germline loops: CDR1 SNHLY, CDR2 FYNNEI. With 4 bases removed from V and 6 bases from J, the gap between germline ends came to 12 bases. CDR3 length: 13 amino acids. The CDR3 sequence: CASSATGKDGYTF. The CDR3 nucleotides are TGTGCCAGCAGTGCTACAGGCAAAGATGGCTACACCTTC.

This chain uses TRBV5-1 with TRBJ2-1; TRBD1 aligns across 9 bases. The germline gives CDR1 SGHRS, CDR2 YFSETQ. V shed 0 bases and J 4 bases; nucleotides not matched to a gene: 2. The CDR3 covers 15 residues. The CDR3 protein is CASSLGDREYNEQFF. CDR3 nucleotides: TGCGCCAGCAGCTTGGGGGACAGGGAATACAATGAGCAGTTCTTC.

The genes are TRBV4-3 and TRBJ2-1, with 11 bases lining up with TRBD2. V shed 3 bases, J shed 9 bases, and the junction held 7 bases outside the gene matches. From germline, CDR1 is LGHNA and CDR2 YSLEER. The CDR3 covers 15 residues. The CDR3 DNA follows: TGCGCCAGCAGCCAGGGGACTAGCGGCCTTGTTGAGCAGTTCTTC. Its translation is CASSQGTSGLVEQFF.

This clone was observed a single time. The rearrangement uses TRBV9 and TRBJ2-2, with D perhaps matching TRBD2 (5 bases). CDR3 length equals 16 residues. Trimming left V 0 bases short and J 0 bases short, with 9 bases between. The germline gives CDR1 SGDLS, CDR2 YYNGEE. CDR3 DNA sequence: TGTGCCAGCAGCGTAGTGGCGGGCGCGAACACCGGGGAGCTGTTTTTT. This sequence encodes CASSVVAGANTGELFF.

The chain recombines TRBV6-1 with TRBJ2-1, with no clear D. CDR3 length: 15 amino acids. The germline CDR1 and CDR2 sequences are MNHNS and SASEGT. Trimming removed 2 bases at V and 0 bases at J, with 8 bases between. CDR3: CASSEYFFSYNEQFF. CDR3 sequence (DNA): TGTGCCAGCAGTGAATATTTCTTCTCCTACAATGAGCAGTTCTTC.

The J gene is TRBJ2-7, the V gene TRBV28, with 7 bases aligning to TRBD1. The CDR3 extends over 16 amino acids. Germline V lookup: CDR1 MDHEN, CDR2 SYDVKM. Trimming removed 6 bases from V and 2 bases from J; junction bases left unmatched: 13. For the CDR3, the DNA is TGTGCCAGCAGCCAAGCCGTTCTTGACAGGGCCTACGAGCAGTACTTC. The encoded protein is CASSQAVLDRAYEQYF.

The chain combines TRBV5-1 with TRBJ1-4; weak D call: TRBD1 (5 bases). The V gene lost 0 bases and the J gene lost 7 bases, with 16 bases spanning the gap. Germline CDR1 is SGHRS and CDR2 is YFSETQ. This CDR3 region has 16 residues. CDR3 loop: CASSLGIGGFGEKLFF. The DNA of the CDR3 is TGCGCCAGCAGCTTGGGGATTGGGGGGTTTGGTGAAAAACTGTTTTTT.

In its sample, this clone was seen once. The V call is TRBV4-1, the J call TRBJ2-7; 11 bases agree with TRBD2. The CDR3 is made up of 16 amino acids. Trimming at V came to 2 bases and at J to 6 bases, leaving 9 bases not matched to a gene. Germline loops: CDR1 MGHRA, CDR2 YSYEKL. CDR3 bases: TGCGCCAGCAGCCAAAAGTTTACTAGCGGGGGTAGCGAGCAGTACTTC. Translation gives CASSQKFTSGGSEQYF.

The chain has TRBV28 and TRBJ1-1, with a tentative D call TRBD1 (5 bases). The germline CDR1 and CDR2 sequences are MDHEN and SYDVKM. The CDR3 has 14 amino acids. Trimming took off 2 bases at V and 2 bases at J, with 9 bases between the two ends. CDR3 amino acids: CASSLRTTNTEAFF. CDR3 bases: TGTGCCAGCAGTTTACGGACAACTAACACTGAAGCTTTCTTT.

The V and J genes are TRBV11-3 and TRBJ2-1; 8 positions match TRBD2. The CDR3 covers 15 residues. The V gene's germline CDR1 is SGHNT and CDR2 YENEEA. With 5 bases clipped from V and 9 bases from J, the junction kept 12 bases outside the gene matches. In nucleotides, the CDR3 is TGTGCCAGCAGCCCAGGCGGGGGGTCCTTTCTTGAGCAGTTCTTC. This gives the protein CASSPGGGSFLEQFF.